The sequence of this T cell receptor (beta chain) was determined in a study of control samples from healthy donors and cancer patients. Trimming left V 5 bases short and J 4 bases short, with 9 bases between. Per the germline V gene, CDR1 is MNHEY and CDR2 is SVGAGI. The CDR3 runs to 13 residues. The method was immunoSEQ multiplex PCR; TCRdb's version includes in-frame clones alone and lacks a portion of them. The repertoire includes over 200,000 clones, roughly 82% of them detected once, and about 14% sits in the top ten. The chain employs TRBV6-5 and TRBJ1-5; no firm D call. The source material was PBMCs. This sequence was found in a woman aged 60-75 years with lung cancer. The DNA of the CDR3 is TGTGCCAGCAGTACAGACATAAATCAGCCCCAGCATTTT. Translated, it gives CASSTDINQPQHF.